This TCR beta chain was retrieved from a study of cytomegalovirus exposure and HLA in healthy donors. Vbeta (60) and Jbeta (13) primers were used in the PCR. TCRdb's table, derived via immunoSEQ multiplex PCR, lists solely in-frame clones and lacks some. The table includes 65,000 to 75,000 clones, 65% to 70% detected once. The CDR3 contains 16 residues. The junction had 4 bases not matched to a gene; V was cut back by 5 bases and J by 2 bases. CDR1 and CDR2 (germline): MDHEN, SYDVKM. This sequence originates from a woman aged 25 to 39 in good health and CMV-seronegative. J is TRBJ2-3 and V is TRBV28; TRBD2 agrees at 13 bases. The sample taken for sequencing was PBMCs. The CDR3 reads CASSVTSGGTTDTQYF. The CDR3 region has the DNA TGTGCCAGCAGTGTGACTAGCGGGGGGACCACAGATACGCAGTATTTT. Drawing the rest from reference TRBV28 and TRBJ2-3, the complete variable domain is DVKVTQSSRYLVKRTGEKVFLECVQDMDHENMFWYRQDPGLGLRLIYFSYDVKMKEKGDIPEGYSVSREKKERFSLILESASTNQTSMYLCASSVTSGGTTDTQYFGPGTRLTVL.